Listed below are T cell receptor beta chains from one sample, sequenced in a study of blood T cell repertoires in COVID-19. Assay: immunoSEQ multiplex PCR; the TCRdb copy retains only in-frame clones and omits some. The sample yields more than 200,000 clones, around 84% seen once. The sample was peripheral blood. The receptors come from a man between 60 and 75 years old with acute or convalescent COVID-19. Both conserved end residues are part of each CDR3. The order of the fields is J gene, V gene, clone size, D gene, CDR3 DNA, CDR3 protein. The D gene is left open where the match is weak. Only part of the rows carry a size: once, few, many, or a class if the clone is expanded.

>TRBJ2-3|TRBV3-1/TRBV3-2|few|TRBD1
TGTGCCAGCAGCGAACTGGGACAGCCAACCACAGATACGCAGTATTTT
CASSELGQPTTDTQYF
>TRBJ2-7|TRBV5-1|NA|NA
TGCGCCAGCAGCTTGGTTGCGGCGAGCTCCTACGAGCAGTACTTC
CASSLVAASSYEQYF
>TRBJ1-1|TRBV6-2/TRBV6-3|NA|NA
TGTGCCAGCAGTCGCCTTCCGAGGGCGGACACTGAAGCTTTCTTT
CASSRLPRADTEAFF
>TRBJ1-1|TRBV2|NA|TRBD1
TGTGCCAGCAGCGGGAGGGACAGGGGTGAAGCTTTCTTT
CASSGRDRGEAFF
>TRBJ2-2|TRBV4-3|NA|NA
TGCGCCAGCAGCCAAGAGGGGAGGTCGAACACCGGGGAGCTGTTTTTT
CASSQEGRSNTGELFF
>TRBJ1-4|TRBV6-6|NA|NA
TGTGCCAGCAGTTACGGGAGGCGGGATGAAAAACTGTTTTTT
CASSYGRRDEKLFF
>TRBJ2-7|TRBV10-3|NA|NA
TGTGCCATCGGGGCGACGGGACAATTTTACGAGCAGTACTTC
CAIGATGQFYEQYF
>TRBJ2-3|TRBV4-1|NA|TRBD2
TGCGCCAGCAGCCAAGTGCGGCTAGCGGGAGTCCGGAGCTCAGATACGCAGTATTTT
CASSQVRLAGVRSSDTQYF
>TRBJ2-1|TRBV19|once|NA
TGTGCCAGTAGTATAGATCGGTCGGGGGGCGATGAGCAGTTCTTC
CASSIDRSGGDEQFF
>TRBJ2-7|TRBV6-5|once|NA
TGTGCCAGCAGGCGGGCCGACGAATCCTACGAGCAGTACTTC
CASRRADESYEQYF
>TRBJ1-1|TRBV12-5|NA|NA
TGTGCTAGTGGTTTGGGCAGGGCTGAAGCTTTCTTT
CASGLGRAEAFF
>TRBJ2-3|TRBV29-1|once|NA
TGCAGCGTTGACGGCAGGACTACAGATACGCAGTATTTT
CSVDGRTTDTQYF